This T cell receptor beta chain was found in a study of T cells expressing NK-cell markers. Across the study: Sorted T-cell subsets CD3+CD56+NKG2C+, CD3+CD56+NKG2C- and CD3+CD56-NKG2C+ were TCR beta-sequenced. Within the sequenced cohort of eight donors, seven exhibited HCMV seropositivity and one was seronegative.

Turning to this clonotype: Antigen: not known.

General study results and limits: There were several donors in whom these clonotypes also led the CD3+CD56-NKG2C+ fraction.

Synthesis of TCR beta cDNA relied on 5'RACE template switching carrying UMIs. TCRdb processed the 5' RACE reads again and assigns one entry to each CDR3 protein, with no DNA. Found here are 300,000 to 450,000 distinct CDR3 sequences; the top ten clones hold roughly 5.2%. Germline V gene lookup returns CDR1 LGHDT and CDR2 YNNKEL (reference sequence). The CDR3 loop spans 14 amino acids. V gene TRBV3-1 combines with J gene TRBJ1-6; the TCRdb D gene call, TRBD1, has no DNA to confirm it. Specimen: blood T cells: a sorted CD56 or NKG2C T cell subset, CD4+ or CD8+ T cells, or bulk PBMC T cells (not recorded which). The TCR sequence derives from a man aged 18-70 years in good health. The CDR3 sequence is CASSGGQGGSPLHF.